Listed here are 2 T cell receptor beta chains from one sample, sequenced in a study of glioma-infiltrating T cells. The iRepertoire nested amplicon-rescue multiplex PCR amplified TCR alpha and beta CDR3s from RNA. TCRdb re-derived calls from the multiplex PCR reads in MiXCR, one entry per CDR3 protein. The data contain over 120,000 distinct CDR3 sequences, around 40% of them seen just once; the ten biggest clones take up 15% to 25%. The sequenced sample was glioma tissue, nonneoplastic brain tissue, or PBMCs (not recorded which). These receptors originate from a human donor with low-grade glioma or glioblastoma, undergoing nonglioma brain surgery, or in good health (not recorded which).

This chain joins TRBV7-9 and TRBJ1-5, with a tentative D call TRBD1 (5 bases). This CDR3 contains 12 residues. V lost 8 bases and J lost 4, with 9 bases in between. Germline CDR1 is SEHNR and CDR2 is FQNEAQ (reference sequence). CDR3 sequence reads: CASSQGNQPQHF. As DNA, the CDR3 is TGTGCCAGCTCCCAGGGAAATCAGCCCCAGCATTTT.

The V call is TRBV14, the J call TRBJ1-2; no reliable D call. V was shortened by 4 bases and J by 0 bases, with 6 bases between the two germline ends. CDR1 and CDR2 from the germline V gene are SGHDN and FVKESK. This CDR3 region has 13 residues. CDR3 in amino acids: CASSPVANYGYTF. CDR3 nucleotide sequence: TGTGCCAGCAGCCCGGTAGCTAACTATGGCTACACCTTC.